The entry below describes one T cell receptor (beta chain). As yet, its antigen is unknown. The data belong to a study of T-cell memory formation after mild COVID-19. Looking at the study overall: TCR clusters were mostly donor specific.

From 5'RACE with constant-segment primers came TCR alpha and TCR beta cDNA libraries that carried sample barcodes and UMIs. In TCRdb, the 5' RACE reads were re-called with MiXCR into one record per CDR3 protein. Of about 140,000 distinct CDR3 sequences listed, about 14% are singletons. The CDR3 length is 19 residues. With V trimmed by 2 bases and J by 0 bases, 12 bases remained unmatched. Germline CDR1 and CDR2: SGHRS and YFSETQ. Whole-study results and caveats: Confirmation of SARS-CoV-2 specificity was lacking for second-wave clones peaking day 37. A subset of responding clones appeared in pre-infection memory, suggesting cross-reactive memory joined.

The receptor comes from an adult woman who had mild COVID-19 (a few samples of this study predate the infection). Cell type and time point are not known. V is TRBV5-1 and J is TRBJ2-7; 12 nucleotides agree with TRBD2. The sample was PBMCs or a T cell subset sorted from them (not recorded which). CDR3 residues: CASSLSRLAGAVSSYEQYF. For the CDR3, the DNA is TGCGCCAGCAGCTTATCACGACTAGCGGGAGCCGTAAGCTCCTACGAGCAGTACTTC.